A selection of T cell receptor beta chains follows, all from one sample in a study of OX40 agonist ivuxolimab in advanced cancers. Measured with immunoSEQ multiplex PCR; TCRdb has only the in-frame clones, and not every one. The sample has about 51,000 clones, about 88% seen once; the top ten hold around 3.5%. The input for sequencing was CD4+ or CD8+ T cells sorted from blood, taken in a trial of the OX40 agonist ivuxolimab. These receptors all come from an adult with an advanced solid tumor such as melanoma, head and neck, liver or kidney cancer. Both conserved end residues are part of each CDR3. The D gene is left open where the match is weak. Expanded clones get a size class; other rows say once, few or many, or leave the size out.

>few|-|TRBJ1-1|TRBV28
CASSFSAGTEAFF
TGTGCCAGCAGTTTCTCGGCGGGAACTGAAGCTTTCTTT
>-|-|TRBJ1-1|TRBV25-1
CASSELQGRGAEAFF
TGTGCCAGCAGTGAATTACAGGGTCGGGGGGCTGAAGCTTTCTTT
>-|-|TRBJ1-2|TRBV5-4
CASSLDHPAQGGYTF
TGTGCCAGCAGCTTGGACCACCCCGCACAAGGTGGCTACACCTTC
>-|-|TRBJ1-6|TRBV7-3
CASSLGPGSPLHF
TGTGCCAGCAGCTTGGGCCCTGGGTCACCCCTCCACTTT
>-|TRBD2|TRBJ2-2|TRBV28
CASRAGGPEGELFF
TGTGCCAGCAGAGCGGGGGGGCCGGAAGGGGAGCTGTTTTTT
>-|TRBD2|TRBJ2-2|TRBV27
CASRRGTSGPNTGELFF
TGTGCCAGCAGACGCGGGACTAGCGGACCGAACACCGGGGAGCTGTTTTTT
>few|TRBD2|TRBJ2-7|TRBV7-9
CASSFRKGGYSYEQYF
TGTGCCAGCAGCTTTCGGAAGGGAGGGTACTCCTACGAGCAGTACTTC
>-|TRBD1|TRBJ1-6|TRBV6-4
CASSDSGTVNSPLHF
TGTGCCAGCAGTGACTCAGGGACAGTGAATTCACCCCTCCACTTT
>few|TRBD1|TRBJ1-1|TRBV28
CASSLPNRQTGRPVTEAFF
TGTGCCAGCAGTTTACCGAATCGACAGACAGGGCGACCTGTCACTGAAGCTTTCTTT
>-|TRBD2|TRBJ2-1|TRBV28
CASSFSAGGNNEQFF
TGTGCCAGCAGTTTTTCAGCGGGAGGGAACAATGAGCAGTTCTTC
>-|-|TRBJ1-1|TRBV18
CASSPSPARGTEAFF
TGTGCCAGCTCACCATCACCGGCGAGGGGGACTGAAGCTTTCTTT
>-|-|TRBJ1-4|TRBV18
CASSTGRRNEKLFF
TGTGCCAGCTCAACGGGACGTCGAAATGAAAAACTGTTTTTT
>-|-|TRBJ2-2|TRBV5-4
CASSFREFGTGELFF
TGTGCCAGCAGCTTTCGGGAGTTCGGCACCGGGGAGCTGTTTTTT
>-|TRBD2|TRBJ2-1|TRBV10-3
CAISLAENNEQFF
TGTGCCATCAGTCTAGCGGAAAACAATGAGCAGTTCTTC
>few|-|TRBJ1-1|TRBV28
CASSSHENTEAFF
TGTGCCAGCAGTTCACATGAGAACACTGAAGCTTTCTTT